The rows below give T cell receptor beta chains drawn from one sample of a study of CD8 T cells in Susac syndrome. TCRdb independently ran MiXCR on the immunoSEQ multiplex PCR reads; one entry per CDR3 protein. This table holds about 100,000 distinct CDR3 sequences, 95% found once. The source material was CD8+ T cells from PBMCs. All receptors come from a human donor with Susac syndrome. Each CDR3 is given with its conserved first and last residue.

TRBV20-1	TRBJ1-5	CSARSGAGNQPQHF
TRBV20-1	TRBJ2-1	CSARDRDRGPYNEQFF
TRBV6-6	TRBJ1-1	CASSYSHTEAFF
TRBV12-3/TRBV12-4	TRBJ1-5	CASSETGPQHF
TRBV5-1	TRBJ2-7	CASSHPDRGYEQYF
TRBV7-2	TRBJ1-2	CASSSGTGLGGYTF
TRBV20-1	TRBJ1-5	CSATDPLTAAMDQPQHF
TRBV4-1	TRBJ2-5	CASSLGWAQYQETQYF
TRBV29-1	TRBJ1-5	CSVEIPSNQPQHF
TRBV5-5	TRBJ2-4	CASRQGGKNIQYF
TRBV28	TRBJ2-2	CASSLFPPTSVDTGELFF